This T cell receptor beta chain was profiled in a study of T cells in Graves' hyperthyroidism and ophthalmopathy. Germline V gene sequence: CDR1 SGHNT, CDR2 YENEEA. This CDR3 comprises 13 residues. V dropped 2 bases and J dropped 10; count of bases not matched to a gene: 5. This clonotype appeared many times. Amplification yielded TCR beta CDR3 regions, with RNA transcripts as the source. HTBI primers drove first-round RT-PCR of the TCR CDR3. TCRdb recomputed calls from the multiplex PCR reads with MiXCR, one row per CDR3 protein. This table holds a few hundred thousand distinct CDR3 sequences, roughly 15% found once.

The chain combines TRBV11-3 with TRBJ2-1; 7 positions agree with TRBD2. The receptor comes from a woman in her forties with Graves' ophthalmopathy. Sequencing was performed on blood. The CDR3 DNA reads as TGTGCCAGCAGCTTACGACCGGGACTAGAGCAGTTCTTC. It encodes CASSLRPGLEQFF.